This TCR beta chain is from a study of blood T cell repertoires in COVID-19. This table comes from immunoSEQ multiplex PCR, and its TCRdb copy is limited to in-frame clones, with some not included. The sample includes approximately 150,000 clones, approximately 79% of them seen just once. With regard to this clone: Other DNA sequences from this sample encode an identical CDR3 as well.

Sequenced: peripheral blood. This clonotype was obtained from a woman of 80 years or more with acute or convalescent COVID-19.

Here the CDR3 reads CASSLGGRSPLHF. CDR3 DNA sequence: TGTGCCAGCAGTTTAGGAGGAAGGTCACCCCTCCACTTT. The V and J genes are TRBV12-3 or TRBV12-4 and TRBJ1-6, with D uncertain. The V and J ends lost 1 base and 10 bases respectively, with 8 bases between them. This CDR3 has 13 amino acids.